This passage covers 3 T cell receptor beta chains from one sample sequenced in a study of blood T cell repertoires in COVID-19. The method was immunoSEQ multiplex PCR; TCRdb's version includes in-frame clones alone and lacks a portion of them. Of hundreds of thousands of clones listed, 84% are singletons. Sequencing input: peripheral blood. The receptor source for this set is a woman older than 75 with active or convalescent COVID-19.

The chain couples TRBV19 to TRBJ2-3, with TRBD2 identical over 7 bases. Trimming took 4 bases from V and 2 from J; bases not matched to a gene: 12. Looked up from germline, CDR1 is LNHDA and CDR2 is SQIVND (reference sequence). CDR3 size: 17 residues. CDR3 sequence reads: CASSRLAGDYTTDTQYF. In DNA, the CDR3 is TGTGCCAGTAGTAGGCTCGCGGGGGACTATACCACAGATACGCAGTATTTT.

V and J are TRBV15 and TRBJ1-4; perhaps TRBD1 as D (5 bases). Looked up from germline, CDR1 is LNHNV and CDR2 is YYDKDF (reference sequence). This CDR3 spans 15 amino acids. V was trimmed by 5 bases and J by 3 bases, leaving 13 bases between them. CDR3 coding DNA: TGTGCCACCAGCCCCCGGACACTATCTAATGAAAAACTGTTTTTT. It encodes CATSPRTLSNEKLFF.

The table lists this clone with a few counts. The chain links TRBV7-9 to TRBJ2-7; possible D gene TRBD2, 5 bases. Germline-derived CDR1 and CDR2 are SEHNR and FQNEAQ (reference sequence). There are 13 residues in the CDR3. V was shortened by 5 bases and J by 5 bases, with 13 bases between the two germline ends. As DNA, the CDR3 is TGTGCCAGCAGCCCCTGGTCGGGGAACGAGCAGTACTTC. Amino acids: CASSPWSGNEQYF.